The entry that follows covers one TCR beta chain sequence. Its antigen is as yet unknown. The V and J ends lost 2 bases and 8 bases respectively, with 15 bases between them. CDR1 LNHDA and CDR2 SQIVND come from the germline V gene (reference sequence). The CDR3 is made up of 14 amino acids. The record originates from a study of T cells after posttransplantation cyclophosphamide. Study-level findings and limits: TRB overlap between skin or GI tissue T cells and blood was limited. Later post-transplant blood repertoires were often dominated by donor CD8+ memory clones.

The table came from immunoSEQ multiplex PCR; TCRdb's copy has only in-frame clones and leaves some out. The data contain 5,500 to 9,000 clones, more than 85% of them seen just once; the ten biggest clones take up 3.5% to 4%. Sequenced: CD4+ T cells sorted from blood. The chain joins TRBV19 to TRBJ1-2; D not certain. The receptor was isolated from a woman aged 45-60 years in good health and a related stem cell transplant donor. In DNA, the CDR3 is TGTGCCAGTAGTATAATCAGTAGCAGCCCCGGCTACACCTTC. Encoded protein: CASSIISSSPGYTF.